The next 10 T cell receptor beta chains were all read from a single sample in a study of T cells in Graves' hyperthyroidism and ophthalmopathy. Amplified TCR beta CDR3 regions came from RNA transcripts. Primed by the HTBI set, a first-round RT-PCR was run on the TCR CDR3. TCRdb reprocessed the multiplex PCR reads via MiXCR and lists one record per CDR3 protein. This table has hundreds of thousands of distinct CDR3 sequences, roughly 15% appearing once. Material: blood. The receptors come from a man younger than 35 with Graves' ophthalmopathy.

This clonotype appeared once. The V and J genes are TRBV12-3 or TRBV12-4 and TRBJ2-5; TRBD2 agrees at 8 bases. The CDR3 runs to 14 residues. V was pared by 6 bases and J by 4 bases, with 7 bases of the junction left unmatched. The CDR3 DNA is TGTGCCAGCAGGGCCGAGACTAGCGTAGAGACCCAGTACTTC. Protein: CASRAETSVETQYF.

This clonotype occurred many times. The genes are TRBV6-1 and TRBJ2-1, with TRBD1 identical over 9 bases. The CDR3 is 14 amino acids. The J segment lost 8 bases and the V segment lost 0 bases, leaving 2 bases of the junction unmatched. Germline V CDR1 and CDR2: MNHNS, SASEGT. This chain's CDR3 is CASSEAGQGYEQFF. In DNA, the CDR3 is TGTGCCAGCAGTGAAGCGGGACAGGGTTATGAGCAGTTCTTC.

This clonotype was counted at least ten times. The chain uses TRBV10-1 and TRBJ1-1; D uncertain. Germline-derived CDR1 and CDR2 are WNHNN and SYGVQD (reference sequence). With 4 bases removed from V and 1 base from J, the gap between germline ends came to 7 bases. This CDR3 is built from 13 residues. Written as DNA, the CDR3 is TGCGCCAGCAGTGCCCAGAAGAACACTGAAGCTTTCTTT. Translation gives CASSAQKNTEAFF.

This clonotype was seen at least ten times. The chain carries TRBV6-5 and TRBJ2-3; D call uncertain. The length of the CDR3 is 15 residues. Germline CDR1 reads MNHEY; CDR2 reads SVGAGI. Trimming stripped 0 bases from V and 1 base from J, with 8 bases between. CDR3 nucleotide sequence: TGTGCCAGCAGTTACTCGGGCTACGGCACAGATACGCAGTATTTT. Protein product: CASSYSGYGTDTQYF.

This clonotype was recorded many times. The CDR3 DNA sequence: TGTGCCAGCAGCCTCAAGTTTCCCGCCGTTGACAATGAGCAGTTCTTC. As protein: CASSLKFPAVDNEQFF. The J gene is TRBJ2-1, the V gene TRBV4-2; the D is unclear. The CDR3 covers 16 residues. Germline CDR1 and CDR2: LGHNA and YNFKEQ. With 4 bases removed from V and 5 bases from J, the gap between germline ends came to 18 bases.

There are many counts of this clonotype. V gene TRBV6-1 combines with J gene TRBJ2-2; 9 bases are a match to TRBD1. CDR3 length: 16 residues. CDR1 MNHNS and CDR2 SASEGT come from the germline V gene. With V trimmed by 5 bases and J by 1 base, 5 bases remained unmatched. The DNA of the CDR3 is TGTGCCAGCAGTAAACAGGGGGCGTTGAACACCGGGGAGCTGTTTTTT. Its protein product is CASSKQGALNTGELFF.

This chain connects TRBV28 to TRBJ1-5, with D tentatively TRBD1 (6 bases). V lost 8 bases, J lost 5 bases, and 19 bases lay in between. The CDR3 is 15 amino acids. From germline, CDR1 is MDHEN and CDR2 SYDVKM. CDR3 sequence (DNA): TGTGCCAGCGGCGACCGGGACATTCCTCATCAGCCCCAGCATTTT. Protein product: CASGDRDIPHQPQHF.

There are many counts of this clonotype. The gene calls are TRBV5-1 and TRBJ2-7; 7 positions match TRBD1. Germline CDR1 SGHRS, CDR2 YFSETQ. J lost 0 bases, V lost 0 bases, and 3 bases had no gene match. This CDR3 comprises 15 residues. CDR3 DNA sequence: TGCGCCAGCAGCTTGGGGGACAGATACTCCTACGAGCAGTACTTC. This codes for CASSLGDRYSYEQYF.

This clonotype was seen many times. The J gene is TRBJ1-1, the V gene TRBV5-1; no reliable D call. Germline CDR1 reads SGHRS; CDR2 reads YFSETQ. The CDR3 runs 11 residues. Deletions cut 7 bases from V and 5 bases from J, with 9 bases between. The CDR3 bases are TGCGCCAGCTTTAGAGGAACTGAAGCTTTCTTT. Translated: CASFRGTEAFF.

This clonotype occurred many times. The chain recombines TRBV3-1 with TRBJ2-7; a possible D gene is TRBD2 (6 bases). This CDR3 spans 14 amino acids. The V gene lost 4 bases and the J gene lost 5 bases, with 15 bases spanning the gap. Per germline, CDR1 LGHDT and CDR2 YNNKEL (reference sequence). The CDR3 DNA reads as TGTGCCAGCAGCCCCCGTGGAGGGCCCCACGAGCAGTACTTC. This gives the protein CASSPRGGPHEQYF.